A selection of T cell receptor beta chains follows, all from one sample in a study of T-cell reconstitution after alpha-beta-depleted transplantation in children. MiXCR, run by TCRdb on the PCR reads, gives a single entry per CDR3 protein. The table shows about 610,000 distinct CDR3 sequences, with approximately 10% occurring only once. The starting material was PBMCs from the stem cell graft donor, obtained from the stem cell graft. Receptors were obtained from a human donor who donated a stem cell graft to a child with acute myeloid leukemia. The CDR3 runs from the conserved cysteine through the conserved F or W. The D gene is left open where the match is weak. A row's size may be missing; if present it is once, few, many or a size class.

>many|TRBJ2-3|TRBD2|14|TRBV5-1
CASGLAGSTDTQYF
TGCGCCAGCGGACTAGCGGGTAGCACAGATACGCAGTATTTT
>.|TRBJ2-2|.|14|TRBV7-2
CASRRKTGVGELFF
TGTGCCAGCAGGAGAAAGACGGGGGTCGGGGAGCTGTTTTTT
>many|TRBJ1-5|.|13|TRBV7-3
CASSSDRNQPQHF
TGTGCCAGCAGCTCAGACAGAAATCAGCCCCAGCATTTT
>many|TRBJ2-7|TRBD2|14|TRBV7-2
CASSSGLGFYEQYF
TGTGCCAGCAGCTCCGGACTAGGTTTCTACGAGCAGTACTTC
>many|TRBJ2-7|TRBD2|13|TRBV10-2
CASSGGRAHEQYF
TGCGCCAGCAGTGGCGGGAGGGCCCACGAGCAGTACTTC
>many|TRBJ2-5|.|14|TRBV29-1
CSVLPGGRGETQYF
TGCAGCGTACTCCCCGGGGGCAGAGGGGAGACCCAGTACTTC
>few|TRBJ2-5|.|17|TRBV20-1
CSAPRQLWGRFQETQYF
TGCAGTGCTCCACGTCAGCTCTGGGGGCGGTTCCAAGAGACCCAGTACTTC
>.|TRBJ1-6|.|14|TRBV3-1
CASSQGLSESPLHF
TGTGCCAGCAGCCAAGGTCTGTCGGAGTCACCCCTCCACTTT
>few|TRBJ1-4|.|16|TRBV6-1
CASSGRQGSRSEKLFF
TGTGCCAGCAGTGGTAGGCAGGGGAGCCGTTCTGAAAAACTGTTTTTT
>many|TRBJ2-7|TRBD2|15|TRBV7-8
CASSLGTGGSYEQYF
TGTGCCAGCAGCTTAGGGACGGGAGGCTCCTACGAGCAGTACTTC
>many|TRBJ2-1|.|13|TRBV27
CASSSTRLSEQFF
TGTGCCAGCAGCTCTACACGGTTAAGTGAGCAGTTCTTC
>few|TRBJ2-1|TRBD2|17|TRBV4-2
CASSQEFVGLATPEQFF
TGTGCCAGCAGCCAAGAATTTGTTGGACTAGCGACCCCGGAGCAGTTCTTC
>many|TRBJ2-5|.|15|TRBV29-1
CSVGVGSGFQETQYF
TGCAGCGTGGGAGTGGGGTCAGGGTTCCAAGAGACCCAGTACTTC
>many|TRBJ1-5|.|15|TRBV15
CATSRDRTANQPQHF
TGTGCCACCAGCAGAGACCGAACCGCCAATCAGCCCCAGCATTTT
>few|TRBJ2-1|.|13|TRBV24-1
CATSDFTDSQQFF
TGTGCCACCAGTGATTTTACCGACAGCCAGCAGTTCTTC
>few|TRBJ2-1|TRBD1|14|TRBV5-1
CASSSGQGANEQFF
TGCGCCAGCAGCTCGGGACAGGGGGCCAATGAGCAGTTCTTC
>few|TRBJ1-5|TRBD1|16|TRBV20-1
CSARDNIGGAGQPQHF
TGCAGTGCTAGAGATAATATAGGGGGCGCCGGACAGCCCCAGCATTTT
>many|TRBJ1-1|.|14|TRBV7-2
CASSLGGRLYEAFF
TGTGCCAGCAGCTTAGGTGGCAGGTTATATGAAGCTTTCTTT
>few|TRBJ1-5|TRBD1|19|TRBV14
CASSPPDRGPIYSNQPQHF
TGTGCCAGCAGCCCCCCAGACAGGGGGCCGATATATAGCAATCAGCCCCAGCATTTT
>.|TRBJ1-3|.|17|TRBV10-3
CATHPSLDLVQGNTIYF
TGTGCCACCCACCCGTCCTTGGACTTGGTCCAAGGAAACACCATATATTTT
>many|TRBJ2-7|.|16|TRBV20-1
CSARDRRGQSSYEQYF
TGCAGTGCTAGAGATCGTCGCGGACAGAGCTCCTACGAGCAGTACTTC
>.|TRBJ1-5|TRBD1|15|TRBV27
CASSFRDRANQPQHF
TGTGCCAGCAGTTTTCGAGACAGGGCCAATCAGCCCCAGCATTTT
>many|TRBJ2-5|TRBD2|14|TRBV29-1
CSARSGRFQETQYF
TGCAGCGCGAGAAGCGGGAGGTTCCAAGAGACCCAGTACTTC
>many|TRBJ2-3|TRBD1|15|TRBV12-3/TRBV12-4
CASSLGTGATDTQYF
TGTGCCAGCAGTTTAGGGACAGGGGCCACAGATACGCAGTATTTT
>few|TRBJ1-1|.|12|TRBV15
CATGRENTEAFF
TGTGCCACCGGTAGGGAGAACACTGAAGCTTTCTTT
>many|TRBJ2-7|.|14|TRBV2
CASSGQLGTGEQYF
TGTGCCAGCAGTGGGCAGTTGGGTACGGGCGAGCAGTACTTC
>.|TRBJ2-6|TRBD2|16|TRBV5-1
CASSLLGGAGANVLTF
TGCGCCAGCAGCCTACTGGGGGGGGCTGGGGCCAACGTCCTGACTTTC
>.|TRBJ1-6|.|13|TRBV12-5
CARHRLHNSPLHF
TGTGCTAGACACAGGTTACATAATTCACCCCTCCACTTT
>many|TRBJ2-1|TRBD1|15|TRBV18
CASSLGTGGRDEQFF
TGTGCCAGCTCCCTCGGGACAGGGGGCCGCGATGAGCAGTTCTTC
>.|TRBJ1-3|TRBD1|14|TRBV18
CASSQGTAGNTIYF
TGTGCCAGCTCACAGGGGACAGCTGGAAACACCATATATTTT
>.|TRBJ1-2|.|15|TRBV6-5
CASSTRTGGNYGYTF
TGTGCCAGCAGTACCCGAACGGGGGGCAACTATGGCTACACCTTC
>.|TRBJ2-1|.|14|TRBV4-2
CASSQALNYNEQFF
TGTGCCAGCAGCCAAGCTTTAAACTACAATGAGCAGTTCTTC
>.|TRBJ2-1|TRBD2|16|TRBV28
CASSLGAGVYIDEQFF
TGTGCCAGCAGTTTAGGGGCGGGAGTGTATATCGATGAGCAGTTCTTC
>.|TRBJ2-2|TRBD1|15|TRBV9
CASSETGANTGELFF
TGTGCCAGCAGCGAGACAGGGGCGAACACCGGGGAGCTGTTTTTT
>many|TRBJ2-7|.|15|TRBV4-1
CASSQVLGRSYEQYF
TGCGCCAGCAGCCAAGTACTGGGAAGATCCTACGAGCAGTACTTC
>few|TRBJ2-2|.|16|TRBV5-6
CASTSRGKGNTGELFF
TGTGCCTCCACATCCAGGGGAAAGGGGAACACCGGGGAGCTGTTTTTT
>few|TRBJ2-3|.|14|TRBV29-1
CSVEVGLGTDTQYF
TGCAGCGTTGAGGTAGGGTTGGGCACAGATACGCAGTATTTT
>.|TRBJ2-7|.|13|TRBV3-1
CASSQEGLQEQYF
TGTGCCAGCAGCCAAGAGGGATTACAGGAGCAGTACTTC
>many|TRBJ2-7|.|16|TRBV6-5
CASSPTHSRVSYEQYF
TGTGCCAGCAGTCCAACACACTCTAGAGTATCCTACGAGCAGTACTTC
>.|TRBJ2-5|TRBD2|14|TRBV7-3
CASSMTSSGETQYF
TGTGCCAGCAGCATGACTAGCTCTGGGGAGACCCAGTACTTC